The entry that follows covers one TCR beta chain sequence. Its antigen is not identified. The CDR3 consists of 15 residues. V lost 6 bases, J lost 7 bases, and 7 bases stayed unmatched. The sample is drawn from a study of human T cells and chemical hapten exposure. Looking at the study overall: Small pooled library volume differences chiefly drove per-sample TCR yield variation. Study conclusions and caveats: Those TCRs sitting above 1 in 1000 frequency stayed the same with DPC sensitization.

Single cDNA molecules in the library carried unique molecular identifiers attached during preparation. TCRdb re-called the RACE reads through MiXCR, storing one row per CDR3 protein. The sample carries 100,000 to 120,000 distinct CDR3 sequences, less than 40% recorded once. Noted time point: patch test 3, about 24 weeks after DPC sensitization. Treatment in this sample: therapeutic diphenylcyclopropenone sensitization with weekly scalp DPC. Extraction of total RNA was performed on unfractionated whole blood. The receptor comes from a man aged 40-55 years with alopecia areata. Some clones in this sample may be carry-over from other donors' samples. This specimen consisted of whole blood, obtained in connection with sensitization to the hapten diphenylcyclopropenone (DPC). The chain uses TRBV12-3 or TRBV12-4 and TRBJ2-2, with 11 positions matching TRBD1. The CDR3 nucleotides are TGTGCCAGCAGGGGGGGACAGGGGGAAGGCGGGGAGCTGTTTTTT. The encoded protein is CASRGGQGEGGELFF.